These T cell receptor beta chains were read from a single sample in a study of T cell changes during pregnancy in multiple sclerosis. Libraries were prepared by immunoSEQ multiplex PCR; TCRdb keeps only in-frame clonotypes and omits some of them. The sample records 69,000 or so clones, more than 75% being singletons. This sample comprised peripheral blood, obtained in the third trimester of pregnancy. These receptors were taken from a female donor with multiple sclerosis, enrolled in a pregnancy study. CDR3s include the opening cysteine and the closing phenylalanine or tryptophan. The order of the fields is V gene, J gene, clone size, D gene, CDR3 protein, CDR3 DNA. D genes are given only for firm matches. The size entry is marked missing in some rows and otherwise reads once, few, many or a size class.

>TRBV11-3|TRBJ1-6|few|.
CASSRDRNSPLHF
TGTGCCAGCAGCCGAGACAGGAATTCACCCCTCCACTTT
>TRBV5-6|TRBJ2-1|.|TRBD2
CASSLLAGGPNEQFF
TGTGCCAGCAGCTTACTAGCGGGGGGGCCGAATGAGCAGTTCTTC
>TRBV11-3|TRBJ2-1|.|.
CASSLGSDEQFF
TGTGCCAGCAGCTTAGGGAGCGATGAGCAGTTCTTC
>TRBV9|TRBJ2-1|.|.
CASSVVTWDEQFF
TGTGCCAGCAGCGTCGTGACATGGGATGAGCAGTTCTTC
>TRBV27|TRBJ2-7|.|.
CASSFSAGEESYEQYF
TGTGCCAGCAGTTTCTCTGCCGGGGAGGAGAGCTACGAGCAGTACTTC
>TRBV6-6|TRBJ1-5|.|.
CASSPGGSNQPQHF
TGTGCCAGCAGTCCCGGGGGGAGCAATCAGCCCCAGCATTTT
>TRBV15|TRBJ2-3|.|.
CATSRVLSTDTQYF
TGTGCCACCAGCAGAGTTCTTAGCACAGATACGCAGTATTTT
>TRBV2|TRBJ2-7|.|TRBD1
CASSEAGTGFYEQYF
TGTGCCAGCAGTGAGGCGGGGACAGGTTTCTACGAGCAGTACTTC
>TRBV4-3|TRBJ2-7|.|TRBD1
CASSQDRGPIEQYF
TGCGCCAGCAGCCAAGACAGGGGGCCCATCGAGCAGTACTTC
>TRBV7-8|TRBJ2-7|.|.
CASSSLPGDYEQYF
TGTGCCAGCAGCTCCTTGCCAGGGGACTACGAGCAGTACTTC
>TRBV5-5|TRBJ1-1|.|TRBD1
CASSSWMTGLTEAFF
TGTGCCAGCAGCTCATGGATGACAGGGCTGACTGAAGCTTTCTTT
>TRBV19|TRBJ1-2|.|TRBD1
CASSIGGQGEIYGYTF
TGTGCCAGTAGTATAGGTGGACAGGGAGAGATCTATGGCTACACCTTC
>TRBV5-4|TRBJ2-3|.|TRBD2
CASSPRPTSFSDTQYF
TGTGCCAGCAGCCCCCGTCCGACTAGCTTTTCAGATACGCAGTATTTT
>TRBV4-2|TRBJ1-1|.|.
CASSRSQEGGTEAFF
TGTGCCAGCAGCCGATCCCAGGAGGGGGGGACTGAAGCTTTCTTT
>TRBV12-5|TRBJ2-7|.|.
CASGLEGQGGYEQYF
TGTGCTAGTGGTTTGGAAGGACAGGGAGGGTACGAGCAGTACTTC
>TRBV6-1|TRBJ1-1|.|.
CASSEAVGGEHTEAFF
TGTGCCAGCAGTGAAGCGGTCGGGGGTGAGCACACTGAAGCTTTCTTT
>TRBV7-2|TRBJ1-4|.|.
CASLSRAGRLFF
TGTGCCAGCCTATCCCGGGCAGGGCGGCTGTTTTTT
>TRBV7-9|TRBJ2-5|.|.
CASRSGDQETQYF
TGTGCCAGCAGATCAGGGGACCAAGAGACCCAGTACTTC
>TRBV7-3|TRBJ1-2|few|TRBD1
CASSKQGLDGYTF
TGTGCCAGCAGCAAACAGGGGCTGGATGGCTACACCTTC
>TRBV5-6|TRBJ2-1|.|.
CASSLAGQTYNEQFF
TGTGCCAGCAGCCTCGCGGGACAGACCTACAATGAGCAGTTCTTC
>TRBV13|TRBJ1-1|.|TRBD1
CASSSRGSTEAFF
TGTGCCAGCAGCTCCAGGGGGAGCACTGAAGCTTTCTTT
>TRBV18|TRBJ2-1|.|TRBD1
CASSPKKVAAGTGVGEQFF
TGTGCCAGCTCACCAAAAAAAGTCGCGGCTGGGACAGGGGTTGGTGAGCAGTTCTTC
>TRBV7-2|TRBJ2-5|.|TRBD1
CASSLGGQGRSLRYF
TGTGCCAGCAGCTTAGGGGGACAGGGAAGGTCCCTCCGGTACTTC
>TRBV2|TRBJ2-3|.|TRBD2
CASSEGPGGPDTQYF
TGTGCCAGCAGTGAAGGGCCGGGGGGGCCAGATACGCAGTATTTT
>TRBV5-5|TRBJ1-2|.|.
CASSLPGNPDYGYTF
TGTGCCAGCAGCTTGCCAGGGAACCCCGACTATGGCTACACCTTC
>TRBV14|TRBJ2-1|.|.
CASSRRGIRLALINEQFF
TGTGCCAGCAGCCGACGGGGTATTCGCCTAGCTCTAATAAATGAGCAGTTCTTC
>TRBV28|TRBJ2-5|.|TRBD1
CASSVPGQGLETQYF
TGTGCCAGCAGTGTACCGGGACAGGGACTTGAGACCCAGTACTTC
>TRBV6-5|TRBJ1-2|.|TRBD1
CASSNSGTDNYGYTF
TGTGCCAGCAGTAACTCCGGGACAGACAACTATGGCTACACCTTC
>TRBV7-2|TRBJ1-5|.|TRBD1
CASSSQGDNQPQHF
TGTGCCAGCAGCTCACAGGGGGACAATCAGCCCCAGCATTTT
>TRBV6-6|TRBJ2-1|.|.
CASSPSTYNEQFF
TGTGCCAGCAGTCCTAGCACCTACAATGAGCAGTTCTTC
>TRBV4-1|TRBJ1-1|.|.
CASSQEKRGGNTEAFF
TGCGCCAGCAGCCAAGAAAAGCGCGGAGGGAACACTGAAGCTTTCTTT
>TRBV7-5|TRBJ1-5|.|.
CASSPRDNHQPQHF
TGTGCCAGCAGCCCCCGGGACAACCATCAGCCCCAGCATTTT
>TRBV7-9|TRBJ2-7|.|TRBD2
CASSLKGGGFSYEQYF
TGTGCCAGCAGCCTTAAGGGCGGGGGGTTCTCCTACGAGCAGTACTTC
>TRBV5-6|TRBJ1-1|.|.
CASSMDPGTEAFF
TGTGCCAGCAGTATGGACCCAGGGACTGAAGCTTTCTTT
>TRBV6-6|TRBJ1-1|.|.
CASNRVGNTEAFF
TGTGCCAGCAACAGGGTGGGGAACACTGAAGCTTTCTTT
>TRBV5-8|TRBJ2-7|.|.
CASRSGGYEQYF
TGTGCCAGCAGATCAGGAGGCTACGAGCAGTACTTC
>TRBV27|TRBJ1-4|.|.
CASSLLSGGDEKLFF
TGTGCCAGCAGTTTACTCTCGGGGGGCGATGAAAAACTGTTTTTT
>TRBV12-2|TRBJ2-7|.|.
CASRVAGAGSEQYF
TGTGCAAGTCGGGTAGCAGGGGCCGGGTCCGAGCAGTACTTC
>TRBV10-3|TRBJ2-1|.|.
CATGTTTYNEQFF
TGTGCCACCGGGACAACTACCTACAATGAGCAGTTCTTC
>TRBV10-1|TRBJ2-1|.|.
CASSEQRGNEQFF
TGCGCCAGCAGTGAGCAACGGGGCAATGAGCAGTTCTTC
>TRBV4-3|TRBJ1-4|.|.
CASSQEGRGAEKLFF
TGCGCCAGCAGCCAAGAGGGGAGGGGAGCTGAAAAACTGTTTTTT
>TRBV4-2|TRBJ2-4|.|TRBD1
CASSLGQGDIQYF
TGTGCCAGCAGCCTGGGACAGGGAGACATTCAGTACTTC
>TRBV30|TRBJ2-5|.|.
CAWSRPNGGVETQYF
TGTGCCTGGAGTCGACCTAACGGGGGAGTAGAGACCCAGTACTTC
>TRBV4-2|TRBJ1-1|.|TRBD1
CASSLGQGGTEAFF
TGTGCCAGCAGTCTAGGACAGGGGGGCACTGAAGCTTTCTTT
>TRBV5-5|TRBJ2-1|once|TRBD1
CASSLTGFYQNEQFF
TGTGCCAGCAGCCTGACAGGGTTTTATCAAAATGAGCAGTTCTTC
>TRBV11-1|TRBJ1-1|.|.
CASSRLGVWGEMDTEAFF
TGTGCCAGCAGCCGTCTGGGGGTGTGGGGGGAGATGGACACTGAAGCTTTCTTT
>TRBV9|TRBJ2-7|.|.
CASSVSPSPSYEQYF
TGTGCCAGCAGCGTCTCCCCGTCTCCCTCCTACGAGCAGTACTTC
>TRBV2|TRBJ1-2|.|TRBD1
CASAGGAGYGYTF
TGTGCCAGCGCAGGGGGCGCAGGCTATGGCTACACCTTC
>TRBV5-6|TRBJ1-3|.|.
CASSLVAGPSGNTIYF
TGTGCCAGCAGCTTGGTGGCGGGGCCCTCTGGAAACACCATATATTTT
>TRBV4-2|TRBJ2-2|.|TRBD1
CASSQEPGQLNTGELFF
TGTGCCAGCAGCCAAGAACCGGGACAGCTGAACACCGGGGAGCTGTTTTTT
>TRBV5-4|TRBJ2-2|.|TRBD1
CASTRSGTGGEELFF
TGTGCCAGCACCCGGTCCGGGACAGGGGGCGAGGAGCTGTTTTTT
>TRBV18|TRBJ2-6|.|.
CASSPIRSGANVLTF
TGTGCCAGCTCACCAATCCGCTCTGGGGCCAACGTCCTGACTTTC
>TRBV7-2|TRBJ1-6|.|TRBD1
CASSSQGLNSPLHF
TGTGCCAGCAGCTCACAGGGGCTGAATTCACCCCTCCACTTT
>TRBV6-5|TRBJ1-2|.|TRBD1
CASRSGGNYGYTF
TGTGCCAGCAGGTCAGGGGGGAACTATGGCTACACCTTC
>TRBV4-3|TRBJ1-1|.|TRBD1
CASSLRRTGGTEAFF
TGCGCCAGCAGCCTCCGCCGGACAGGGGGCACTGAAGCTTTCTTT